The next 20 T cell receptor beta chains were all read from a single sample in a study of patients and donors after allogeneic stem cell transplantation. TCRdb re-derived calls from the RT-PCR reads in MiXCR, one entry per CDR3 protein. The data hold 900,000 to 1,000,000 distinct CDR3 sequences, with roughly 17% observed a single time. Sequencing was performed on blood, either unsorted or a sorted T cell fraction (not recorded which). These receptors were collected from a human donor who was either an allogeneic HSCT recipient or a stem cell or donor lymphocyte infusion donor (not recorded which). It is not recorded whose cells these are; they may come from a transplant donor.

The gene calls are TRBV7-3 and TRBJ2-7; 9 positions match TRBD1. Germline CDR1 reads SGHTA; CDR2 reads FQGTGA. V dropped 5 bases and J dropped 6; count of bases not matched to a gene: 14. This CDR3 spans 16 amino acids. CDR3 region: CASSPLDRGAGGEQYF. DNA of the CDR3: TGTGCCAGCAGCCCGCTAGACAGGGGGGCAGGCGGCGAGCAGTACTTC.

V is TRBV7-7 and J is TRBJ2-2; 7 bases align to TRBD2. This CDR3 spans 16 amino acids. The V gene end was trimmed by 4 bases and the J gene end by 1 base; junction bases not matched to a gene: 6. CDR1 is SSHAT and CDR2 is FNYEAQ in the germline V gene (reference sequence). CDR3 residues: CASSSLQRENTGELFF. The CDR3, as DNA: TGTGCCAGCAGCTCCCTCCAGCGGGAGAACACCGGGGAGCTGTTTTTT. The complete variable domain, with remaining parts taken from reference TRBV7-7 and TRBJ2-2, reads GAGVSQSPRYKVTKRGQDVTLRCDPISSHATLYWYQQALGQGPEFLTYFNYEAQPDKSGLPSDRFSAERPEGSISTLTIQRTEQRDSAMYRCASSSLQRENTGELFFGEGSRLTVL.

There are many counts of this clonotype. The rearrangement joins TRBV12-3 or TRBV12-4 to TRBJ2-2; TRBD1 is a possible D gene (5 bases). CDR3 size: 18 residues. V dropped 3 bases and J dropped 3 bases, with 20 bases sitting between them. CDR3 nucleotide sequence: TGTGCCAGCAGTTTTGGACAACAAAAACGAGTGTACACCGGGGAGCTGTTTTTT. Residues: CASSFGQQKRVYTGELFF.

The chain couples TRBV5-1 to TRBJ2-1, with 7 bases that match TRBD2. J was trimmed by 7 bases and V by 4 bases; bases with no gene match: 8. CDR3 size: 14 residues. Germline CDR1 SGHRS, CDR2 YFSETQ. The CDR3 loop is CASSLGLGRNEQFF. The CDR3 DNA is TGCGCCAGCAGCCTAGGACTAGGCCGTAATGAGCAGTTCTTC.

The chain recombines TRBV5-1 with TRBJ2-3; the match to TRBD1 covers 7 bases. Germline V gene data show CDR1 as SGHRS and CDR2 as YFSETQ. The CDR3 is 13 residues long. Trimming removed 4 bases from V and 14 bases from J; junction bases left unmatched: 13. DNA for the CDR3: TGCGCCAGCAGCCCAGGGACAGCCTGTACCCCGTATTTT. Its protein product is CASSPGTACTPYF.

This chain uses TRBV4-1 with TRBJ2-4; no reliable D call. The CDR3 is made up of 15 amino acids. The germline CDR1 and CDR2 sequences are MGHRA and YSYEKL. Trimming cost V 1 base and J 6 bases, with 13 bases left between them. CDR3 DNA: TGCGCCAGCAGCCAAGGACCGACCTCAGGAAACATTCAGTACTTC. This translates into CASSQGPTSGNIQYF.

This clonotype turned up a few times. This sequence joins TRBV30 and TRBJ2-3, with TRBD2 matching 12 bases. The CDR3 contains 14 residues. V lost 5 bases, J lost 9 bases, and 9 bases stayed unmatched. Germline CDR1 and CDR2: GTSNPN and SVGIG (reference sequence). CDR3 protein: CAWDLAGGTGTQYF. CDR3 coding DNA: TGTGCCTGGGACCTAGCGGGGGGGACGGGGACGCAGTATTTT. Complete variable domain (other parts from reference TRBV30 and TRBJ2-3): SQTIHQWPATLVQPVGSPLSLECTVEGTSNPNLYWYRQAAGRGLQLLFYSVGIGQISSEVPQNLSASRPQDRQFILSSKKLLLSDSGFYLCAWDLAGGTGTQYFGPGTRLTVL.

This clonotype was counted a few times. J is TRBJ2-7 and V is TRBV6-5; D remains ambiguous. The germline V and J ends were trimmed by 1 base and 2 bases, with 6 bases remaining between them. Germline assignment: CDR1 MNHEY and CDR2 SVGAGI. CDR3 length: 13 amino acids. The CDR3 sequence: CASSYLQTYEQYF. For the CDR3, the DNA is TGTGCCAGCAGTTACTTACAGACCTACGAGCAGTACTTC.

This clonotype has a handful of counts. The chain couples TRBV20-1 to TRBJ1-5; D gene unclear. V dropped 7 bases and J dropped 1 base, with 14 bases sitting between them. CDR1 DFQATT and CDR2 SNEGSKA come from the germline V gene (reference sequence). The CDR3 spans 14 residues. The CDR3 loop reads CSGGSALSNQPQHF. The CDR3 DNA sequence: TGCAGTGGAGGGTCGGCTTTAAGCAATCAGCCCCAGCATTTT.

This clonotype was counted a few times. The V gene is TRBV20-1, the J gene TRBJ2-7; the D gene is possibly TRBD2 (5 bases). Germline V gene data show CDR1 as DFQATT and CDR2 as SNEGSKA (reference sequence). This CDR3 contains 13 residues. Trimming cost V 3 bases and J 2 bases, with 11 bases left between them. The CDR3 region has the DNA TGCAGTGCTAGTAAGCGGAGCACCTACGAGCAGTACTTC. Encoded protein: CSASKRSTYEQYF.

This clonotype was seen a few times. V and J are TRBV25-1 and TRBJ2-1; 8 positions agree with TRBD2. This CDR3 comprises 15 residues. The junction had 8 bases not matched to a gene; V was cut back by 2 bases and J by 8 bases. Germline loops: CDR1 MGHDK, CDR2 SYGVNS. The CDR3 DNA follows: TGTGCCAGCAGTGAAGTCCAGCGGGGGCTGGATGAGCAGTTCTTC. Amino acids: CASSEVQRGLDEQFF.

This clonotype appeared a few times. This sequence joins TRBV10-3 and TRBJ1-1; a possible D gene is TRBD1 (5 bases). Trimming cost V 3 bases and J 5 bases, with 16 bases left between them. Germline CDR1 ENHRY, CDR2 SYGVKD. The CDR3 extends over 15 amino acids. In DNA, the CDR3 is TGTGCCATCAGTGAAGGACCCTTCAAGGGGACTGAAGCTTTCTTT. Amino acids: CAISEGPFKGTEAFF.

There are a few counts of this clonotype. The chain couples TRBV20-1 to TRBJ1-6; TRBD1 matches 8 bases. Germline V CDR1 and CDR2: DFQATT, SNEGSKA (reference sequence). CDR3 size: 15 residues. Losses at the gene ends were 2 bases for V and 6 bases for J; bases not matched to a gene: 6. The CDR3 loop is CSARLMTGANSPLHF. DNA for the CDR3: TGCAGTGCTAGACTAATGACAGGGGCTAATTCACCCCTCCACTTT.

The V call is TRBV9, the J call TRBJ2-1; 11 positions agree with TRBD1. V dropped 3 bases and J dropped 7; count of bases not matched to a gene: 9. The CDR3 runs 16 residues. The germline V gene encodes CDR1 SGDLS and CDR2 YYNGEE. CDR3 in amino acids: CASSATGGQGANEQFF. The DNA for the CDR3 is TGTGCCAGCAGCGCGACGGGAGGACAGGGGGCGAATGAGCAGTTCTTC.

The V and J genes are TRBV12-3 or TRBV12-4 and TRBJ2-3; D tentatively reads TRBD1 or TRBD2 (5 bases each). V was clipped by 5 bases and J by 6 bases, with 15 bases between them. There are 14 residues in the CDR3. In nucleotides, the CDR3 is TGTGCCAGCAGTGTCGGGGACCATGGGGATACGCAGTATTTT. Translating gives CASSVGDHGDTQYF.

This clonotype occurred many times. The chain couples TRBV6-1 to TRBJ1-5; 7 bases line up with TRBD1. Trimming at V came to 4 bases and at J to 6 bases, leaving 3 bases not matched to a gene. Germline CDR1 reads MNHNS; CDR2 reads SASEGT. The CDR3 is made up of 13 amino acids. The DNA for the CDR3 is TGTGCCAGCAGTGGACAGGGAGGTCAGCCCCAGCATTTT. Amino acids: CASSGQGGQPQHF.

This clonotype was observed many times. The rearrangement uses TRBV5-1 and TRBJ2-2, with 7 bases lining up with TRBD2. This CDR3 is built from 14 residues. The germline CDR1 and CDR2 sequences are SGHRS and YFSETQ. With 2 bases clipped from V and 6 bases from J, the junction kept 4 bases outside the gene matches. The CDR3 spells CASSFGRLAGELFF. The CDR3, as DNA: TGCGCCAGCAGCTTCGGGAGGCTAGCCGGGGAGCTGTTTTTT.

The genes are TRBV20-1 and TRBJ1-5, with 8 positions matching TRBD1. CDR3 length: 16 residues. Germline CDR1 and CDR2: DFQATT and SNEGSKA (reference sequence). V trimming: 0 bases; J trimming: 6 bases; junction bases outside the gene matches: 10. The CDR3 here is CSARDERTGLAQPQHF. The DNA of the CDR3 is TGCAGTGCTAGAGATGAAAGGACAGGGTTGGCTCAGCCCCAGCATTTT.

This clonotype was recorded a few times. V usage is TRBV5-1 and J usage is TRBJ1-1; perhaps TRBD1 as D (6 bases). Germline V gives CDR1 SGHRS, CDR2 YFSETQ. Between the trimmed V and J ends, which lost 4 bases and 1 base, there was a span of 11 bases. This CDR3 contains 14 residues. The CDR3 coding sequence is TGCGCCAGCAGCGGAGGGGGTAGGAACACTGAAGCTTTCTTT. As protein: CASSGGGRNTEAFF.

With regard to this clonotype: One end of the junction is discordant with germline, which a read error may explain. The gene calls are TRBV7-7 and TRBJ2-7; D could derive from TRBD1 or TRBD2 (5 bases each). From germline, CDR1 is SSHAT and CDR2 FNYEAQ (reference sequence). This CDR3 spans 14 amino acids. The CDR3 loop is CASSPLARVGEQYF. CDR3 nucleotides: TGTGCTAGCAGCCCCCTAGCCAGGGTGGGCGAGCAGTACTTC. Complete variable domain (other parts from reference TRBV7-7 and TRBJ2-7): GAGVSQSPRYKVTKRGQDVTLRCDPISSHATLYWYQQALGQGPEFLTYFNYEAQPDKSGLPSDRFSAERPEGSISTLTIQRTEQRDSAMYRCASSPLARVGEQYFGPGTRLTVT.